This T cell receptor (beta chain) stems from a study of blood T cell repertoires in COVID-19. Study background: Sites in the United States, Italy and Spain provided acute and convalescent COVID-19 samples. From T cells, B-cell-depleted T cells, or PBMCs came the material, which was cDNA or gDNA.

During active infection, Seattle patients enrolled and were then monitored through disease. This CDR3 contains 13 residues. With 6 bases removed from V and 2 bases from J, the gap between germline ends came to 9 bases. Germline V gives CDR1 KGHDR, CDR2 SFDVKD. For this clone: Other nucleotide sequences from this sample produce the same CDR3.

TCRdb's table, derived via immunoSEQ multiplex PCR, lists solely in-frame clones and lacks some. The table records a few hundred thousand clones, 75% to 95% of them present only once. J is TRBJ1-1 and V is TRBV24-1, with D tentatively TRBD1 (5 bases). The material sequenced was peripheral blood. The receptor was derived from a woman aged 25 to 39 with COVID-19, enrolled during active disease. CDR3 residues: CATSLGGNTEAFF. CDR3 coding DNA: TGTGCCACCAGTTTGGGGGGAAACACTGAAGCTTTCTTT.